What follows are 12 T cell receptor beta chains derived from one specimen sequenced in a study of T-cell memory formation after mild COVID-19. From the 5' RACE reads, TCRdb called clonotypes with MiXCR, one entry per CDR3 protein. The repertoire has roughly 200,000 distinct CDR3 sequences, over 9% of them found once; the top ten carry 3% to 4%. Input material: PBMCs or a T cell subset sorted from them (not recorded which). The receptors were sampled from a man younger than 35 who had mild COVID-19 (a few samples of this study predate the infection). Cell type and time point are not known.

This sequence joins TRBV2 and TRBJ1-2, with D possibly matching TRBD1 (6 bases). Germline lookup yields CDR1 SNHLY and CDR2 FYNNEI. V shed 3 bases and J shed 6 bases, with 11 bases lying between them. This CDR3 has 13 amino acids. CDR3: CASSDTGYDGYTF. DNA for the CDR3: TGTGCCAGCAGTGACACAGGGTACGATGGCTACACCTTC.

The genes are TRBV4-3 and TRBJ2-5; a weak D match, TRBD1 (6 bases). Germline V gives CDR1 LGHNA, CDR2 YSLEER. CDR3 length: 15 amino acids. V lost 0 bases and J lost 3, with 11 bases in between. In DNA form, the CDR3 reads TGCGCCAGCAGCCAAGATTTCAACAGGGAAGAGACCCAGTACTTC. Translating gives CASSQDFNREETQYF.

The V call is TRBV20-1, the J call TRBJ1-1; the match to TRBD1 covers 7 bases. CDR3 size: 13 residues. CDR1 and CDR2 from the germline V gene are DFQATT and SNEGSKA (reference sequence). V was clipped by 1 base and J by 11 bases; unmatched bases: 10. This CDR3 reads CSARAGGRSSAFF. The CDR3, as DNA: TGCAGTGCTAGAGCAGGGGGGCGGAGTAGTGCTTTCTTT.

This clonotype showed up many times. The rearrangement joins TRBV4-3 to TRBJ1-5; 7 bases are shared with TRBD1. CDR3 length equals 14 residues. Unmatched junction bases numbered 3, after V lost 5 bases and J lost 2 bases. Germline loops: CDR1 LGHNA, CDR2 YSLEER. The CDR3 here is CASSRGPGNQPQHF. The CDR3 DNA is TGCGCCAGCAGCAGGGGGCCCGGCAATCAGCCCCAGCATTTT.

There are a few counts of this clonotype. This chain links TRBV20-1 with TRBJ2-3, with D perhaps matching TRBD1 (5 bases). The V gene's germline CDR1 is DFQATT and CDR2 SNEGSKA (reference sequence). This CDR3 is built from 17 residues. Trimming pared 5 bases from V and 2 bases from J, leaving 23 bases between. CDR3 protein: CSAAGSGKAGYTDTQYF. The CDR3 DNA sequence: TGCAGTGCTGCAGGGTCTGGCAAGGCTGGCTACACAGATACGCAGTATTTT.

This clonotype was seen more than once but under ten times. This chain uses TRBV29-1 with TRBJ1-2; D may be TRBD1 (5 bases). Germline V gene lookup returns CDR1 SQVTM and CDR2 ANQGSEA. CDR3 length equals 15 residues. Trimming left V 7 bases short and J 4 bases short, with 22 bases between. DNA for the CDR3: TGCAGCGCCGCCCCGCAGCGGGGGGACGTCTATGGCTACACCTTC. Its protein product is CSAAPQRGDVYGYTF.

The CDR3 reads CSVGDRVEAFF. The CDR3 DNA reads TGCAGCGTTGGGGACAGAGTCGAAGCTTTCTTT. The genes are TRBV29-1 and TRBJ1-1, with 7 bases that match TRBD1. The CDR3 contains 11 residues. V shed 4 bases, J shed 8 bases, and the junction held 4 bases outside the gene matches. Germline V CDR1 and CDR2: SQVTM, ANQGSEA.

This clonotype has a handful of counts. The V and J genes are TRBV7-6 and TRBJ2-1; D not certain. Germline V gene data show CDR1 as SGHVS and CDR2 as FNYEAQ. V lost 5 bases and J 2 bases, leaving 16 bases between the germline ends. The CDR3 is made up of 16 amino acids. The CDR3 region is CASSPAAVSAYNEQFF. In DNA form, the CDR3 reads TGTGCCAGCAGCCCAGCTGCTGTGAGCGCCTACAATGAGCAGTTCTTC.

The rearrangement uses TRBV29-1 and TRBJ1-1; D gene unclear. This CDR3 is built from 12 residues. Germline V CDR1 and CDR2: SQVTM, ANQGSEA. V shed 2 bases and J shed 6 bases, with 10 bases lying between them. Here the CDR3 DNA reads TGCAGCGTTGAAACGAAGCGGGCTGAAGCTTTCTTT. Amino acid sequence: CSVETKRAEAFF.

This clonotype has more than one count but fewer than ten. V usage is TRBV6-1 and J usage is TRBJ1-5; TRBD1 aligns across 7 bases. CDR3 length: 15 amino acids. Per the germline V gene, CDR1 is MNHNS and CDR2 is SASEGT. Trimming removed 5 bases from V and 9 bases from J; junction bases left unmatched: 13. The CDR3 sequence is CASSRADRSLGPQHF. CDR3 DNA sequence: TGTGCCAGCAGTCGAGCGGACAGGTCACTTGGGCCCCAGCATTTT.

This chain joins TRBV20-1 and TRBJ2-7; 7 bases are a match to TRBD2. The CDR3 runs to 14 residues. The junction had 14 bases not matched to a gene; V was cut back by 7 bases and J by 5 bases. The germline V gene encodes CDR1 DFQATT and CDR2 SNEGSKA (reference sequence). CDR3 sequence (DNA): TGCAGTGTTCCCTGGGGGAGGGTGACCCACGAGCAGTACTTC. This codes for CSVPWGRVTHEQYF.

V is TRBV9 and J is TRBJ2-3; the D gene is possibly TRBD1 (6 bases). Per germline, CDR1 SGDLS and CDR2 YYNGEE. Trimming left V 2 bases short and J 5 bases short, with 15 bases between. The length of the CDR3 is 15 residues. This CDR3 reads CASSVRSGAIDTQYF. CDR3 coding DNA: TGTGCCAGCAGCGTTAGATCAGGGGCGATAGATACGCAGTATTTT.